Listed here are 29 T cell receptor beta chains from one sample, sequenced in a study of blood T cell repertoires in COVID-19. Sequenced by immunoSEQ multiplex PCR; TCRdb stores in-frame clones only, minus some. The sample holds approximately 120,000 clones; 79% are singletons and the top ten take 37%. Sequencing was carried out using peripheral blood. The receptors were gathered from a man in his forties with active or convalescent COVID-19.

V usage is TRBV2 and J usage is TRBJ2-3; the match to TRBD1 covers 7 bases. This CDR3 is 13 amino acids long. V gave up 8 bases and J gave up 3 bases; unmatched junction bases: 5. The germline V gene has CDR1 SNHLY and CDR2 FYNNEI. This CDR3 reads CASSRGRTDTQYF. The CDR3 DNA reads as TGTGCCAGCTCTAGGGGGCGGACAGATACGCAGTATTTT. Supplemented by reference TRBV2 and TRBJ2-3, the full variable domain reads EPEVTQTPSHQVTQMGQEVILRCVPISNHLYFYWYRQILGQKVEFLVSFYNNEISEKSEIFDDQFSVERPDGSNFTLKIRSTKLEDSAMYFCASSRGRTDTQYFGPGTRLTVL.

The V and J genes are TRBV15 and TRBJ1-4; perhaps TRBD1 as D (6 bases). Trimming removed 1 base at V and 2 bases at J, with 8 bases between. CDR1 and CDR2 (germline): LNHNV, YYDKDF (reference sequence). The CDR3 loop spans 15 amino acids. CDR3 region: CATSRGQGTNEKLFF. The CDR3 DNA follows: TGTGCCACCAGCAGAGGGCAGGGGACTAATGAAAAACTGTTTTTT.

This clone came up a few times. The chain couples TRBV27 to TRBJ1-1; 8 bases are a match to TRBD1. The J segment lost 3 bases and the V segment lost 7 bases, leaving 10 bases of the junction unmatched. The CDR3 covers 15 residues. The germline V gene has CDR1 MNHEY and CDR2 SMNVEV (reference sequence). The CDR3 coding sequence is TGTGCCAGCACCAATAGAGCAGGGGGCGACACTGAAGCTTTCTTT. Translating gives CASTNRAGGDTEAFF.

V and J are TRBV7-2 and TRBJ2-4, with 9 bases fitting TRBD2. This CDR3 comprises 18 residues. V shed 0 bases, J shed 3 bases, and the junction held 9 bases outside the gene matches. CDR1 is SGHTA, CDR2 FQGNSA, per germline. Written as DNA, the CDR3 is TGTGCCAGCAGCTTAGCACCCCTAGCGGGGCTAAACAAAAACATTCAGTACTTC. It specifies CASSLAPLAGLNKNIQYF. The full variable domain, completed using reference TRBV7-2 and TRBJ2-4, is GAGVSQSPSNKVTEKGKDVELRCDPISGHTALYWYRQSLGQGLEFLIYFQGNSAPDKSGLPSDRFSAERTGGSVSTLTIQRTQQEDSAVYLCASSLAPLAGLNKNIQYFGAGTRLSVL.

This chain joins TRBV9 and TRBJ1-1, with D tentatively TRBD1 (5 bases). The CDR3 is 14 amino acids. The germline V and J ends were trimmed by 3 bases and 7 bases, with 16 bases remaining between them. In germline, CDR1 is SGDLS, CDR2 YYNGEE. CDR3 amino acids: CASSGEGPYLEAFF. As DNA, the CDR3 is TGTGCCAGCAGCGGGGAGGGACCCTACCTTGAAGCTTTCTTT.

The V gene is TRBV10-3, the J gene TRBJ1-1; D gene ambiguous. Germline lookup yields CDR1 ENHRY and CDR2 SYGVKD. The V gene lost 3 bases and the J gene lost 0 bases, with 8 bases spanning the gap. The CDR3 runs 14 residues. The CDR3 is CAISEREMNTEAFF. DNA of the CDR3: TGTGCCATCAGTGAAAGGGAGATGAACACTGAAGCTTTCTTT.

The rearrangement joins TRBV5-4 to TRBJ1-2; TRBD1 matches at 9 bases. Trimming at V came to 4 bases and at J to 8 bases, leaving 6 bases not matched to a gene. This CDR3 has 13 residues. Germline V gene data show CDR1 as SGHNT and CDR2 as YYREEE (reference sequence). The CDR3 bases are TGTGCCAGCAGCGGGGGACAGGGTGAGGGCTACACCTTC. This sequence encodes CASSGGQGEGYTF.

This clone was recorded many times. The gene calls are TRBV2 and TRBJ2-3, with D uncertain. The CDR3 spans 13 residues. Per germline, CDR1 SNHLY and CDR2 FYNNEI. Trimming removed 8 bases from V and 2 bases from J, with 11 bases in between. This CDR3 reads CASQDFFTDTQYF. The CDR3 coding sequence is TGTGCCAGCCAGGATTTTTTCACAGATACGCAGTATTTT.

This chain connects TRBV6-5 to TRBJ1-4, with D unresolved. Germline V lookup: CDR1 MNHEY, CDR2 SVGAGI. Trimming took off 6 bases at V and 0 bases at J, with 11 bases between the two ends. The CDR3 contains 15 residues. The CDR3 DNA reads TGTGCCAGCAGCCCCCCCGGAGCAACTAATGAAAAACTGTTTTTT. This encodes CASSPPGATNEKLFF.

The CDR3 nucleotides read TGTGCCATCAGTGAGGAGGCTGGCGCCTTTAATTCACCCCTCCACTTT. This translates into CAISEEAGAFNSPLHF. This sequence joins TRBV10-3 and TRBJ1-6; D remains ambiguous. Trimming pared 2 bases from V and 6 bases from J, leaving 14 bases between. The germline V gene has CDR1 ENHRY and CDR2 SYGVKD. The CDR3 sequence is 16 residues long.

The chain carries TRBV6-5 and TRBJ1-1; unclear D gene. Germline V lookup: CDR1 MNHEY, CDR2 SVGAGI. Trimming removed 4 bases from V and 8 bases from J, with 14 bases in between. The CDR3 is made up of 13 amino acids. The CDR3 DNA is TGTGCCAGCAGTTCGTGGACTCCCCTAGAAGCTTTCTTT. Translated: CASSSWTPLEAFF.

The chain has TRBV6-5 and TRBJ2-7; weak D call: TRBD1 (5 bases). The CDR3 is 15 amino acids. V lost 5 bases and J lost 2, with 16 bases in between. Per the germline V gene, CDR1 is MNHEY and CDR2 is SVGAGI. CDR3 amino acids: CASSHRTPQTYEQYF. DNA of the CDR3: TGTGCCAGCAGTCACCGGACACCTCAGACCTACGAGCAGTACTTC.

The chain couples TRBV11-3 to TRBJ2-2, with 8 bases matching TRBD1. Unmatched junction bases numbered 1, after V lost 4 bases and J lost 3 bases. The CDR3 consists of 14 residues. CDR1 and CDR2 from the germline V gene are SGHNT and YENEEA. CDR3: CASSSTGDTGELFF. CDR3 sequence (DNA): TGTGCCAGCAGCTCGACAGGGGACACCGGGGAGCTGTTTTTT.

This chain links TRBV12-3 or TRBV12-4 with TRBJ1-1, with D tentatively TRBD1 (6 bases). The length of the CDR3 is 13 residues. The germline V and J ends were trimmed by 8 bases and 5 bases, with 15 bases remaining between them. CDR3 nucleotide sequence: TGTGCCAGCCAAAGACAGGAAGGGACTGAAGCTTTCTTT. This gives the protein CASQRQEGTEAFF.

The chain employs TRBV6-5 and TRBJ2-7; D possibly corresponds to TRBD1 (5 bases). Between the trimmed V and J ends, which lost 11 bases and 0 bases, there was a span of 14 bases. The CDR3 consists of 13 residues. The germline V gene encodes CDR1 MNHEY and CDR2 SVGAGI. This CDR3 is CALGQELSYEQYF. CDR3 DNA sequence: TGTGCCCTGGGGCAGGAGCTCTCCTACGAGCAGTACTTC.

Note on this clone: The same CDR3 also results from other DNA sequences found in this sample. This chain links TRBV20-1 with TRBJ2-7, with 8 bases identical to TRBD2. The CDR3 has 11 residues. The J segment lost 5 bases and the V segment lost 7 bases, leaving 4 bases of the junction unmatched. Germline assignment: CDR1 DFQATT and CDR2 SNEGSKA (reference sequence). CDR3 amino acids: CSVASGHEQYF. DNA of the CDR3: TGCAGTGTGGCTAGCGGGCACGAGCAGTACTTC.

This sequence joins TRBV6-1 and TRBJ2-7; tentative D call: TRBD2 (6 bases). Germline CDR1 MNHNS, CDR2 SASEGT. Trimming left V 6 bases short and J 5 bases short, with 17 bases between. The CDR3 is 14 residues long. The CDR3 region has the DNA TGTGCCAGCAGCTCGACTAGAAGTTTCAACGAGCAGTACTTC. Translation gives CASSSTRSFNEQYF.

This chain links TRBV19 with TRBJ1-2; 8 bases fit TRBD1. The CDR3 contains 14 residues. Germline V lookup: CDR1 LNHDA, CDR2 SQIVND (reference sequence). V lost 7 bases, J lost 6 bases, and 10 bases stayed unmatched. The CDR3 sequence: CASKWQGAQDGYTF. CDR3 nucleotides: TGTGCCAGTAAATGGCAGGGGGCGCAAGATGGCTACACCTTC. The entire variable domain, with the rest obtained from reference TRBV19 and TRBJ1-2, is as follows: DGGITQSPKYLFRKEGQNVTLSCEQNLNHDAMYWYRQDPGQGLRLIYYSQIVNDFQKGDIAEGYSVSREKKESFPLTVTSAQKNPTAFYLCASKWQGAQDGYTFGSGTRLTVV.

The gene calls are TRBV30 and TRBJ2-7; TRBD1 aligns across 9 bases. J gave up 4 bases and V 8 bases, and 6 bases lay outside the gene matches. The CDR3 consists of 12 residues. Germline V gives CDR1 GTSNPN, CDR2 SVGIG (reference sequence). The DNA for the CDR3 is TGTGCCACCGGGACAGGGACTTACGAGCAGTACTTC. This codes for CATGTGTYEQYF.

The rearrangement uses TRBV9 and TRBJ1-5, with a weak D call TRBD1 (5 bases). The CDR3 sequence is 14 residues long. The germline V and J ends were trimmed by 6 bases and 3 bases, with 13 bases remaining between them. Germline loops: CDR1 SGDLS, CDR2 YYNGEE. Here the CDR3 DNA reads TGTGCCAGCACCCCAGGGTTCGACAATCAGCCCCAGCATTTT. This sequence encodes CASTPGFDNQPQHF. Combining the CDR3 with reference TRBV9 and TRBJ1-5 gives the whole variable domain DSGVTQTPKHLITATGQRVTLRCSPRSGDLSVYWYQQSLDQGLQFLIQYYNGEERAKGNILERFSAQQFPDLHSELNLSSLELGDSALYFCASTPGFDNQPQHFGDGTRLSIL.

V gene TRBV21-1 combines with J gene TRBJ1-2. TRBV21-1 is annotated as a pseudogene. The CDR3 is made up of 16 amino acids. In DNA form, the CDR3 reads TGTGCCAGCAGCAAAATGACAGTTCGGGGGAATTATGGCTACACCTTC. Its protein is CASSKMTVRGNYGYTF.

This chain links TRBV24-1 with TRBJ1-1, with D possibly matching TRBD1 (6 bases). The CDR3 consists of 15 residues. Germline CDR1 KGHDR, CDR2 SFDVKD. The germline V and J ends were trimmed by 3 bases and 1 base, with 11 bases remaining between them. The chain's CDR3 is CATSDTRGGNTEAFF. The CDR3 DNA sequence: TGTGCCACCAGTGATACCAGGGGTGGGAACACTGAAGCTTTCTTT.

This clone has only one observation. The V gene is TRBV2, the J gene TRBJ1-5; D is unresolved. Trimming removed 6 bases at V and 3 bases at J, with 9 bases between. Germline values: CDR1 SNHLY, CDR2 FYNNEI. CDR3 size: 13 residues. The CDR3 here is CASSRVINQPQHF. DNA for the CDR3: TGTGCCAGCAGCCGGGTCATCAATCAGCCCCAGCATTTT.

The chain carries TRBV2 and TRBJ1-3; D possibly corresponds to TRBD1 (5 bases). V lost 9 bases and J 2 bases, leaving 14 bases between the germline ends. The CDR3 length is 14 residues. CDR1 is SNHLY and CDR2 is FYNNEI in the germline V gene. The CDR3, as DNA: TGTGCCAGTAGGGGAAGTGGCGCTGGAAACACCATATATTTT. Translating it yields CASRGSGAGNTIYF.

CDR3 nucleotide sequence: TGTGCCAGCAGCTTAGCGGGAGGGAGGGCTAGCGGGAGTCTCGAGCAGTACTTC. Amino acid sequence: CASSLAGGRASGSLEQYF. This chain joins TRBV7-9 and TRBJ2-7, with 10 nucleotides matching TRBD2. Germline assignment: CDR1 SEHNR and CDR2 FQNEAQ (reference sequence). Trimming took 0 bases from V and 6 from J; bases not matched to a gene: 14. CDR3 length: 18 amino acids.

The chain links TRBV7-9 to TRBJ2-1; TRBD1 is a possible D gene (5 bases). The V and J ends lost 8 bases and 5 bases respectively, with 13 bases between them. Germline-derived CDR1 and CDR2 are SEHNR and FQNEAQ (reference sequence). The CDR3 consists of 13 residues. The CDR3 DNA reads as TGTGCCAGCGGATTAAGGGGTGACAATGAGCAGTTCTTC. Residues: CASGLRGDNEQFF.

This clone was seen only a few times. The V call is TRBV6-5, the J call TRBJ1-2, with D perhaps TRBD1 (5 bases). There are 14 residues in the CDR3. Trimming stripped 2 bases from V and 5 bases from J, with 12 bases between. Looked up from germline, CDR1 is MNHEY and CDR2 is SVGAGI. The CDR3 here is CASSYGSGRYGYTF. The CDR3 DNA sequence: TGTGCCAGCAGTTACGGATCAGGGCGGTATGGCTACACCTTC.

This chain connects TRBV5-6 to TRBJ1-6; 8 nucleotides line up with TRBD1. Germline values: CDR1 SGHDT, CDR2 YYEEEE. After removal of 0 bases from V and 6 bases from J, the junction contained 5 bases not matched to a gene. The CDR3 covers 16 residues. The CDR3 DNA reads TGTGCCAGCAGCTTGGACAGGGGGTTGGGTAATTCACCCCTCCACTTT. Translated, it gives CASSLDRGLGNSPLHF.

In nucleotides, the CDR3 is TGTGCCTGGGGCGGGGTCGGTTACTCTGGAAACACCATATATTTT. It translates to CAWGGVGYSGNTIYF. The gene calls are TRBV30 and TRBJ1-3; D is ambiguous. V shed 5 bases and J shed 0 bases, with 14 bases lying between them. This CDR3 is 15 amino acids long. Germline V gene data show CDR1 as GTSNPN and CDR2 as SVGIG (reference sequence).